This passage covers 2 T cell receptor beta chains from one sample sequenced in a study of T cell changes during pregnancy in multiple sclerosis. Measured with immunoSEQ multiplex PCR; TCRdb has only the in-frame clones, and not every one. The data contain about 44,000 clones, 70% to 90% of them singletons. The material was CD4+ T cells from peripheral blood mononuclear cells, obtained after pregnancy. The receptors were gathered from a female donor with multiple sclerosis, enrolled in a pregnancy study.

The rearrangement joins TRBV7-2 to TRBJ1-4, with TRBD1 identical over 8 bases. From germline, CDR1 is SGHTA and CDR2 FQGNSA. V dropped 2 bases and J dropped 8; count of bases not matched to a gene: 7. This CDR3 is 15 amino acids long. The CDR3 coding sequence is TGTGCCAGCAGCTTACGTCGCACAGGGGGAGAAAAACTGTTTTTT. As protein: CASSLRRTGGEKLFF.

This sequence joins TRBV7-2 and TRBJ2-3; possibly TRBD1 for D (5 bases). The germline V gene has CDR1 SGHTA and CDR2 FQGNSA. V was trimmed by 2 bases and J by 0 bases, leaving 9 bases between them. This CDR3 spans 15 amino acids. In DNA, the CDR3 is TGTGCCAGCAGCTTATGGACAACTAGCACAGATACGCAGTATTTT. This sequence encodes CASSLWTTSTDTQYF.